A single T cell receptor (beta chain) is shown here with its context. This specimen belongs to a study of CD8 T cells in Susac syndrome. Sequencing of TCR beta was performed on blood CD8+ and CD4+ T cells. Healthy donors formed controls matched for age and sex. TEMRA cells were FACS-enriched, while CD8+ and CD4+ T cells were negatively isolated. Germline CDR1 and CDR2: SNHLY and FYNNEI. With 5 bases removed from V and 0 bases from J, the gap between germline ends came to 10 bases. The CDR3 runs to 14 residues. A quantity of about 0.5 to 1 ug RNA underwent reverse transcription using random hexamers. Coverage of TCR beta CDR3 amplification by immunoSEQ multiplex PCR extended to 54 Vbeta and 13 Jbeta. TCRdb re-called the immunoSEQ multiplex PCR reads with MiXCR, one entry per CDR3 protein. The table shows around 170,000 distinct CDR3 sequences, with approximately 90% occurring only once.

This TCR came from a human donor in good health. The sample was CD4+ T cells from PBMCs. The V and J genes are TRBV2 and TRBJ1-2; D gene ambiguous. CDR3 in amino acids: CASSRGVANYGYTF. DNA of the CDR3: TGTGCCAGCAGTCGCGGGGTCGCTAACTATGGCTACACCTTC.